The T cell receptor beta chain under discussion was sequenced for a study of T-cell reconstitution after alpha-beta-depleted transplantation in children. As it was prepared, the TCRbeta library received unique molecular identifiers. MiXCR, applied by TCRdb to the PCR reads, yields one record per CDR3 protein. This sample carries tens of thousands of distinct CDR3 sequences, about 9% of them seen once, and the ten largest clones take 27%. This clonotype was recorded many times. Its antigen is not known. The trim removed 5 bases at V and 2 bases at J, leaving 5 bases unmatched. From germline, CDR1 is MNHEY and CDR2 SMNVEV (reference sequence). CDR3 length: 14 residues. Study-level findings and limits: Elevated TCRbeta diversity at day 60 was traced, in some patients, to surviving recipient T cells and thymic progenitors. By about two months after transplant, alpha-beta T cells reportedly arose from several hundred graft clones that had expanded. T-cell counts and diversity at one year post-transplant came mainly from newly produced T cells.

The chain is built from TRBV27 and TRBJ2-7; 8 nucleotides agree with TRBD2. This specimen consisted of PBMCs, mostly from graft donor cells, obtained 60 days after TCRalphabeta/CD19-depleted stem cell transplant. The receptor's source is a male patient under 10 years old who had a stem cell transplant for chronic granulomatous disease, so the T cells may come from the graft donor. CDR3 bases: TGTGCCAGCAGTCCGATCGGGAGGGCCTACGAGCAGTACTTC. This sequence encodes CASSPIGRAYEQYF.